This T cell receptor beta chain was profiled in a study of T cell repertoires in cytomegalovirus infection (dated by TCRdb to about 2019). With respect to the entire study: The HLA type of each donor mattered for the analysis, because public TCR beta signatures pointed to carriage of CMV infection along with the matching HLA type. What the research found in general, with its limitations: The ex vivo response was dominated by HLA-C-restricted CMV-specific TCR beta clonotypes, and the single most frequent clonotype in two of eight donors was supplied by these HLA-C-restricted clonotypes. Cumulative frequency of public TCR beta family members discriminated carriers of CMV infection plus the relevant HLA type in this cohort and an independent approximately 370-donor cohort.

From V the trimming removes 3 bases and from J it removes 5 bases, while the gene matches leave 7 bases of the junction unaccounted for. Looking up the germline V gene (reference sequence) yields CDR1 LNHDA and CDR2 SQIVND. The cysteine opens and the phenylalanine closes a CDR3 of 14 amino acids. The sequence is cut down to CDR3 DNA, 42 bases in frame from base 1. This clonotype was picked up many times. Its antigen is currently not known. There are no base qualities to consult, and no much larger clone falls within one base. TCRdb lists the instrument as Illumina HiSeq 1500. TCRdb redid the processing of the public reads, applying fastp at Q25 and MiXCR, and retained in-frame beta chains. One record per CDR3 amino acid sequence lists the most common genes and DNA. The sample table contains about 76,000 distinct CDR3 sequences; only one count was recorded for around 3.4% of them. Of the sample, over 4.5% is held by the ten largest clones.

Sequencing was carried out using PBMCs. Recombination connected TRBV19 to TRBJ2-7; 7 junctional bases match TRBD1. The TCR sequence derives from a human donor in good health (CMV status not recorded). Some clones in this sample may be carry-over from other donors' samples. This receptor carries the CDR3 CASSMVRGTDEQYF. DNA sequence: TGTGCCAGTAGTATGGTCAGGGGGACCGACGAGCAGTACTTC.